This is a list of T cell receptor beta chains from one sample in a study of radiation and T cells in renal cell carcinoma. The data were produced by immunoSEQ multiplex PCR, yet TCRdb's version contains in-frame clones alone and is incomplete. The sample includes 70,000 to 80,000 clones, 86% of them seen just once. Sequenced here: blood, sampled from a patient whose treatment included radiotherapy and nephrectomy. All receptors derive from a woman aged 50 to 60 with renal cell carcinoma. The CDR3 runs from the conserved cysteine through the conserved F or W. Each record gives: V gene, D gene, clone size, J gene, CDR3 DNA, CDR3 protein. A D gene is named only where the DNA matches it firmly. For some rows the clone size is stated as once, few or many, or as a class when expanded; others skip it.

V: TRBV2; D: NA; size: NA; J: TRBJ2-7; DNA: TGTGCCAGCAGTCATCCCAGGGGGGCTCTAAGCGGGATCACCTACGAGCAGTACTTC; CDR3: CASSHPRGALSGITYEQYF
V: TRBV15; D: NA; size: NA; J: TRBJ1-4; DNA: TGTGCCACCAGCAGAGAAGGGACACGACAGGCCCAGCGATTTTTT; CDR3: CATSREGTRQAQRFF
V: TRBV5-1; D: NA; size: NA; J: TRBJ2-7; DNA: TGCGCCAGCAGCCCCTCCGGGTCCAACTACGAGCAGTACTTC; CDR3: CASSPSGSNYEQYF
V: TRBV28; D: TRBD2; size: NA; J: TRBJ2-1; DNA: TGTGCCAGCACCCTTAGCGGGAGTAGCAATGAGCAGTTCTTC; CDR3: CASTLSGSSNEQFF
V: TRBV30; D: NA; size: NA; J: TRBJ1-6; DNA: TGTGCCTGGAGTGCAGGCCAGAGAAATTCACCCCTCCACTTT; CDR3: CAWSAGQRNSPLHF
V: TRBV5-4; D: TRBD1; size: NA; J: TRBJ1-2; DNA: TGCGCCAGCAGCCCGACAGGGGGTAATTATGGCTACACCTTC; CDR3: CASSPTGGNYGYTF
V: TRBV10-3; D: NA; size: NA; J: TRBJ2-3; DNA: TGTGCCATCAGTGATAAGACCCTTGGTACGCAGTATTTT; CDR3: CAISDKTLGTQYF
V: TRBV9; D: TRBD1; size: once; J: TRBJ2-5; DNA: TGTGCCAGCAGTCCTACAGGGGTCATCAGAGAGACCCAGTACTTC; CDR3: CASSPTGVIRETQYF
V: TRBV2; D: TRBD1; size: few; J: TRBJ1-5; DNA: TGTGCCAGCAGAGGACAGGAGGGCAATCAGCCCCAGCATTTT; CDR3: CASRGQEGNQPQHF
V: TRBV19; D: TRBD2; size: NA; J: TRBJ2-4; DNA: TGTGCCAGCGCTGGTGGGCGGGGGGCCCCACGTGAAAACATTCAGTACTTC; CDR3: CASAGGRGAPRENIQYF
V: TRBV19; D: TRBD1; size: once; J: TRBJ2-3; DNA: TGTGCCAGTAGTAAGGCCGGGGACAGGGGCACAGATACGCAGTATTTT; CDR3: CASSKAGDRGTDTQYF
V: TRBV19; D: NA; size: NA; J: TRBJ2-1; DNA: TGTGCCAGTAGTATTCAGGGCCAATCCAATGAGCAGTTCTTC; CDR3: CASSIQGQSNEQFF
V: TRBV5-1; D: TRBD2; size: once; J: TRBJ2-1; DNA: TGCGCCAGCAGCGGGACTAGCTTACAGAGCTCCTACAATGAGCAGTTCTTC; CDR3: CASSGTSLQSSYNEQFF
V: TRBV7-9; D: NA; size: NA; J: TRBJ1-2; DNA: TGTGCCAGCAGCTTAGATCTGTGGGGAGGTGGCTACACCTTC; CDR3: CASSLDLWGGGYTF
V: TRBV5-8; D: NA; size: NA; J: TRBJ1-2; DNA: TGTGCCAGCTCCCTCTCATATGGCTACACCTTC; CDR3: CASSLSYGYTF
V: TRBV7-9; D: NA; size: NA; J: TRBJ2-7; DNA: TGTGCCAGCAGCTTACCTATAGCGGTTGAGCAGTACTTC; CDR3: CASSLPIAVEQYF
V: TRBV5-1; D: TRBD2; size: NA; J: TRBJ2-5; DNA: TGCGCCAGCAGCTTGACAAGCGGGGGTCACCAAGAGACCCAGTACTTC; CDR3: CASSLTSGGHQETQYF
V: TRBV5-6; D: NA; size: NA; J: TRBJ2-1; DNA: TGTGCCAGCAGCTTGATACCGGGACTGGATGGGAATGAGCAGTTCTTC; CDR3: CASSLIPGLDGNEQFF
V: TRBV10-2; D: NA; size: NA; J: TRBJ2-5; DNA: TGCGCCAGCAGCCTAGCAGAGACCCAGTACTTC; CDR3: CASSLAETQYF
V: TRBV5-1; D: TRBD1; size: NA; J: TRBJ2-5; DNA: TGCGCCAGCAGCGAGCCGGGACAGGGGGGCGAGACCCAGTACTTC; CDR3: CASSEPGQGGETQYF
V: TRBV6-5; D: NA; size: NA; J: TRBJ2-7; DNA: TGTGCCAGCAGGCCGGGGGATTATAAATCCTACGAGCAGTACTTC; CDR3: CASRPGDYKSYEQYF
V: TRBV14; D: NA; size: NA; J: TRBJ1-6; DNA: TGTGCCAGCAGCCAAGTTCGGTTCAGCTCCTATAATTCACCCCTCCACTTT; CDR3: CASSQVRFSSYNSPLHF
V: TRBV5-6; D: TRBD1; size: NA; J: TRBJ2-7; DNA: TGTGCCAGCAGCTCCGGGACAGGGGGATACGAGCAGTACTTC; CDR3: CASSSGTGGYEQYF
V: TRBV7-2; D: NA; size: NA; J: TRBJ1-5; DNA: TGTGCCAGCAGCTTAGTTTCGGGCAACAATCAGCCCCAGCATTTT; CDR3: CASSLVSGNNQPQHF
V: TRBV5-4; D: NA; size: NA; J: TRBJ1-1; DNA: TGTGCCAGCAGCTTGGACACTGTGAACACTGAAGCTTTCTTT; CDR3: CASSLDTVNTEAFF
V: TRBV7-2; D: NA; size: NA; J: TRBJ2-3; DNA: TGTGCCAGCAGCTTAGCGAGCCGGCCAGATACGCAGTATTTT; CDR3: CASSLASRPDTQYF
V: TRBV9; D: NA; size: NA; J: TRBJ2-7; DNA: TGTGCCAGCAGCGTAGGGTTAGCGGACACCTACGAGCAGTACTTC; CDR3: CASSVGLADTYEQYF
V: TRBV4-3; D: NA; size: NA; J: TRBJ2-5; DNA: TGCGCCAGCAGCCAAGATCACCCCTATTGGACTCAGGGAGAAGAGACCCAGTACTTC; CDR3: CASSQDHPYWTQGEETQYF
V: TRBV28; D: TRBD1; size: NA; J: TRBJ1-2; DNA: TGTGCCAGCCTAGGGGGCAGGGGGACTGGCTACACCTTC; CDR3: CASLGGRGTGYTF
V: TRBV7-2; D: NA; size: NA; J: TRBJ2-2; DNA: TGTGCCAGCAGCTTATTTGCGGGCACCGGGGAGCTGTTTTTT; CDR3: CASSLFAGTGELFF
V: TRBV23-1; D: TRBD1; size: NA; J: TRBJ2-7; DNA: TGCGCCAGCAGTCAGCGAACAGGGGTCTCCTACGAGCAGTACTTC; CDR3: CASSQRTGVSYEQYF
V: TRBV4-3; D: NA; size: NA; J: TRBJ1-3; DNA: TGCGCCAGCAGCCCAGGAGGGGCGGCGAACTCTGGAAACACCATATATTTT; CDR3: CASSPGGAANSGNTIYF
V: TRBV15; D: TRBD1; size: NA; J: TRBJ2-7; DNA: TGTGCCACCAGCAGAGATATGGGGACAGGGCCGGGCGAGCAGTACTTC; CDR3: CATSRDMGTGPGEQYF
V: TRBV7-8; D: NA; size: NA; J: TRBJ1-5; DNA: TGTGCCAGCAGCTTAGGGGTTTTGCGACATAGCAATCAGCCCCAGCATTTT; CDR3: CASSLGVLRHSNQPQHF
V: TRBV5-1; D: TRBD1; size: NA; J: TRBJ1-1; DNA: TGCGCCAGCAGCTTGTCAGGGAGACAGGGCGGAGGCACTGAAGCTTTCTTT; CDR3: CASSLSGRQGGGTEAFF
V: TRBV7-2; D: TRBD1; size: NA; J: TRBJ1-2; DNA: TGTGCCAGCAGCTTAGCGTATGACAGGGTTAACTATGGCTACACCTTC; CDR3: CASSLAYDRVNYGYTF
V: TRBV9; D: TRBD2; size: NA; J: TRBJ2-4; DNA: TGTGCCAGCAGGAAGCGGGAGGGCCTGGATAGGGCCAAAAACATTCAGTACTTC; CDR3: CASRKREGLDRAKNIQYF
V: TRBV4-2; D: NA; size: NA; J: TRBJ2-5; DNA: TGTGCCAGCAGCCAAGAAGGGGGGCAAGAGACCCAGTACTTC; CDR3: CASSQEGGQETQYF
V: TRBV19; D: TRBD2; size: NA; J: TRBJ2-3; DNA: TGTGCCAGTAGTATCTCTAACGGGAGGGCAGATACGCAGTATTTT; CDR3: CASSISNGRADTQYF
V: TRBV4-3; D: NA; size: NA; J: TRBJ1-4; DNA: TGCGCCAGCAGCCCGGATCGGGGGGGCAATGAAAAACTGTTTTTT; CDR3: CASSPDRGGNEKLFF
V: TRBV28; D: NA; size: NA; J: TRBJ2-1; DNA: TGTGCCAGCAGGCTAAGTGAGGTTGGTGAGCAGTTCTTC; CDR3: CASRLSEVGEQFF
V: TRBV4-1; D: TRBD2; size: NA; J: TRBJ2-2; DNA: TGCGCCAGCAGCCTCGGGACTAGCGGGGGCTTAACCGGGGAGCTGTTTTTT; CDR3: CASSLGTSGGLTGELFF
V: TRBV4-1; D: NA; size: NA; J: TRBJ2-7; DNA: TGCGCCAGCAGCCTTAGGACAGGGAGGGAATACGAGCAGTACTTC; CDR3: CASSLRTGREYEQYF
V: TRBV21-1; D: NA; size: NA; J: TRBJ2-1; DNA: TGTGCCAGCAGCACCCGGGACAGGGACCCCTACAATGAGCAGTTCTTC; CDR3: CASSTRDRDPYNEQFF
V: TRBV5-4; D: NA; size: once; J: TRBJ1-4; DNA: TGTGCCAGCAGCTTTGGGACGCAGGATGAAAAACTGTTTTTT; CDR3: CASSFGTQDEKLFF